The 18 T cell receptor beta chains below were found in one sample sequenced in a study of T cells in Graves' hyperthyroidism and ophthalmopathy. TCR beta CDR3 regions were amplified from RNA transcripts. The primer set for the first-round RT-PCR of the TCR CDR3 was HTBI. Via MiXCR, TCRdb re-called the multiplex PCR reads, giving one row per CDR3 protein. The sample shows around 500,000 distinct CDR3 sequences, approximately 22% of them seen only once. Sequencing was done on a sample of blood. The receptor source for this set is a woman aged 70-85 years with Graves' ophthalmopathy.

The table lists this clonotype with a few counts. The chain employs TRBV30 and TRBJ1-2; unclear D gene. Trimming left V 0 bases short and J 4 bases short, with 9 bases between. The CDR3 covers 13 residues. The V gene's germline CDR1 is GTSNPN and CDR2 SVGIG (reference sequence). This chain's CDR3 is CAWSVGNIYGYTF. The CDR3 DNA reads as TGTGCCTGGAGTGTCGGGAATATCTATGGCTACACCTTC.

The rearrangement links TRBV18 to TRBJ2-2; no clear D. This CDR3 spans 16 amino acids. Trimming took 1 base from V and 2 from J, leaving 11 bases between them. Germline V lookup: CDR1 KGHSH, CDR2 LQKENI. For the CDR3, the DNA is TGTGCCAGCTCACCACAGGGTCCTACAAACACCGGGGAGCTGTTTTTT. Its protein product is CASSPQGPTNTGELFF. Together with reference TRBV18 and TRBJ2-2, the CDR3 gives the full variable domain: NAGVMQNPRHLVRRRGQEARLRCSPMKGHSHVYWYRQLPEEGLKFMVYLQKENIIDESGMPKERFSAEFPKEGPSILRIQQVVRGDSAAYFCASSPQGPTNTGELFFGEGSRLTVL.

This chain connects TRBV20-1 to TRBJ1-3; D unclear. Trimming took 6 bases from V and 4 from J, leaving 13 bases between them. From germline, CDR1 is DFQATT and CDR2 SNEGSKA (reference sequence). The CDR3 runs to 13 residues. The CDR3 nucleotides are TGCAGTGCGAGCCCCCATCAGGGAAACACCATATATTTT. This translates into CSASPHQGNTIYF.

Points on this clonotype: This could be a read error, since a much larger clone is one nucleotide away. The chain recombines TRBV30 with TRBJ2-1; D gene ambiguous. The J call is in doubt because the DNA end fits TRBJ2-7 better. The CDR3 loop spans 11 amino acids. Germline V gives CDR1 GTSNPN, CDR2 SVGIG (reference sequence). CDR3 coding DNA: TGTGCCTGGAGGGCCTACAATGAGCAGTACTTC. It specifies CAWRAYNEQYF.

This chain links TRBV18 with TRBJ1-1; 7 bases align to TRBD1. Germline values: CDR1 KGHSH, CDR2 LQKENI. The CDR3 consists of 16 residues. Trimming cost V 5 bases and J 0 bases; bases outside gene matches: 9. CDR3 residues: CASSAGQMIMNTEAFF. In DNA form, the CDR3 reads TGTGCCAGCTCAGCGGGACAGATGATCATGAACACTGAAGCTTTCTTT.

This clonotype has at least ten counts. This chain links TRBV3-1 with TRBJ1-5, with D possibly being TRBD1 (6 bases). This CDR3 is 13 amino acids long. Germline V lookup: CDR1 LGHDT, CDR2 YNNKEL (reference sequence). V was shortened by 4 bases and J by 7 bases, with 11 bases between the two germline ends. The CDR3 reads CASSLTGQQPQHF. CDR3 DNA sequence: TGTGCCAGCAGCCTAACAGGGCAACAGCCCCAGCATTTT.

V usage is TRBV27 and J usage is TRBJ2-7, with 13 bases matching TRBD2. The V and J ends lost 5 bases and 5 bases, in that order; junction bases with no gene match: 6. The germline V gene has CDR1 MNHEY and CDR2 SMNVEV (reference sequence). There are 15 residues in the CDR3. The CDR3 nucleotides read TGTGCCAGCAGTATCCGGACTAGCGGGAGAAACGAGCAGTACTTC. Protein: CASSIRTSGRNEQYF.

The CDR3 DNA reads as TGTGCCAGCAGTTACCCTAGCACAGATACGCAGTATTTT. Translating it yields CASSYPSTDTQYF. This chain uses TRBV27 with TRBJ2-3; D gene uncertain. The CDR3 runs to 13 residues. V was pared by 4 bases and J by 0 bases, with 5 bases between. CDR1 is MNHEY, CDR2 SMNVEV, per germline (reference sequence).

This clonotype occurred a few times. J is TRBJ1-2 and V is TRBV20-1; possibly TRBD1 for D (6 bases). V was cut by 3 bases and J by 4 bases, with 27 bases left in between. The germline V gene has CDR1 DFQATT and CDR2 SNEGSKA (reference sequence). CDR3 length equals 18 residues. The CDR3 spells CSARKGGMKGGFSYGYTF. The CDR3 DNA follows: TGCAGTGCTAGGAAGGGGGGTATGAAGGGGGGATTTAGCTATGGCTACACCTTC.

As DNA, the CDR3 is TGTGCCAGTAGTCGGGAGGGTTTATTTAGGGAGCTGTTTTTT. It codes for CASSREGLFRELFF. The chain employs TRBV19 and TRBJ2-2, with 8 bases matching TRBD2. CDR1 is LNHDA, CDR2 SQIVND, per germline (reference sequence). V was pared by 5 bases and J by 9 bases, with 8 bases of the junction left unmatched. The CDR3 has 14 residues.

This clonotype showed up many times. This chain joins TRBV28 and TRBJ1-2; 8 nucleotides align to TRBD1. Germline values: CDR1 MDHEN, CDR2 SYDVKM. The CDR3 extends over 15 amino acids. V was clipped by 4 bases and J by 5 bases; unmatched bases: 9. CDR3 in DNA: TGTGCCAGCAGTTCGGGGTTCACAGGGGGATATGGCTACACCTTC. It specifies CASSSGFTGGYGYTF.

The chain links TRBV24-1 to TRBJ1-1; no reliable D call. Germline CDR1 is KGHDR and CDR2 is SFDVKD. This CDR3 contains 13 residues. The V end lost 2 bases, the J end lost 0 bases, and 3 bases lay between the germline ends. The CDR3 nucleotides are TGTGCCACCAGTGATTCGATGAACACTGAAGCTTTCTTT. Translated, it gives CATSDSMNTEAFF.

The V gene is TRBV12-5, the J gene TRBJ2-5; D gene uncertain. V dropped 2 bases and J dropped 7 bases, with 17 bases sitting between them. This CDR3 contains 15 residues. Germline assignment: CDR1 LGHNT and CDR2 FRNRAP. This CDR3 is CASGLLATEWGTQYF. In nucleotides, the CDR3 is TGTGCTAGTGGTTTGTTGGCTACCGAATGGGGGACCCAGTACTTC.

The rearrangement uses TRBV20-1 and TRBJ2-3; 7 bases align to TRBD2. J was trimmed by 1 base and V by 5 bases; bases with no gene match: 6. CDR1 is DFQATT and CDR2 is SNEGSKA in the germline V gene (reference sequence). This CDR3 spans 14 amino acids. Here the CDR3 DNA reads TGCAGTGCTCCCAGGGAGGGCCGCACAGATACGCAGTATTTT. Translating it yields CSAPREGRTDTQYF.

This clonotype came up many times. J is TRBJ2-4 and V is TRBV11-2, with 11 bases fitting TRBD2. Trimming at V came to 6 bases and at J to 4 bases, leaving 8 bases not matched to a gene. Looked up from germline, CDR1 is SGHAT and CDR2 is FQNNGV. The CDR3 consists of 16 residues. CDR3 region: CASSPLAGVGKNIQYF. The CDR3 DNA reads TGTGCCAGCAGTCCACTAGCGGGAGTTGGAAAAAACATTCAGTACTTC.

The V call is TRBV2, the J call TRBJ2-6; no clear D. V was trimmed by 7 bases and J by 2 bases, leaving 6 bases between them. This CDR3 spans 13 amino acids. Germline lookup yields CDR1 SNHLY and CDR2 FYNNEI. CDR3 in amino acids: CASKVPGANVLTF. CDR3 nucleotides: TGTGCCAGCAAGGTCCCTGGGGCCAACGTCCTGACTTTC.

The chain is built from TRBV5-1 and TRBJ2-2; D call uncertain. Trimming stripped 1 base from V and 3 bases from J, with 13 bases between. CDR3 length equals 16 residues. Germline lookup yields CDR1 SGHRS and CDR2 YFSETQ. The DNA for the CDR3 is TGCGCCAGCAGCTTGAGGCCAGCCGGTGACACCGGGGAGCTGTTTTTT. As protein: CASSLRPAGDTGELFF. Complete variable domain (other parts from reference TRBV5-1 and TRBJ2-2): KAGVTQTPRYLIKTRGQQVTLSCSPISGHRSVSWYQQTPGQGLQFLFEYFSETQRNKGNFPGRFSGRQFSNSRSEMNVSTLELGDSALYLCASSLRPAGDTGELFFGEGSRLTVL.

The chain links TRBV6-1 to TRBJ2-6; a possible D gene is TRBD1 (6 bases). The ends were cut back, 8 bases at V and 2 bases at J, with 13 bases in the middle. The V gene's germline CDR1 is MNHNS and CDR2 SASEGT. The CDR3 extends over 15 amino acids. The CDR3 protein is CASGTTTTGANVLTF. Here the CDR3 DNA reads TGTGCCAGCGGGACAACCACAACTGGGGCCAACGTCCTGACTTTC.